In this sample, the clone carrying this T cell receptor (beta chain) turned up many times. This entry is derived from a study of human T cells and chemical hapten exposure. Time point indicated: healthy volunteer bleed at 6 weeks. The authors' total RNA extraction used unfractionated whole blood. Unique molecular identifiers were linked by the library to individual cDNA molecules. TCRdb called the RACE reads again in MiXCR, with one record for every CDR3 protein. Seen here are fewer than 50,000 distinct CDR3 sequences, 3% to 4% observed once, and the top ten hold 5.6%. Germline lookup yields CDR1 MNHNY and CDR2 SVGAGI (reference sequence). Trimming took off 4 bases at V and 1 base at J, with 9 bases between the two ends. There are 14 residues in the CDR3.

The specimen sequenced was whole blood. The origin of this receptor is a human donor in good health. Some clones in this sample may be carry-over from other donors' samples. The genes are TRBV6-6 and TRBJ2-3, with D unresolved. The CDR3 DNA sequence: TGTGCCAGCAGTTCCCCTCGTGGCACAGATACGCAGTATTTT. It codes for CASSSPRGTDTQYF.